The clone carrying this T cell receptor (beta chain) was observed a handful of times. The CDR3 totals 14 residues. CDR1 is SGHRS, CDR2 YFSETQ, per germline. V trimming: 3 bases; J trimming: 5 bases; junction bases outside the gene matches: 7. TCRdb's copy holds only in-frame clones and misses some; the assay was immunoSEQ multiplex PCR. The table has fewer than 11,000 clones, 80% seen once. This specimen belongs to a study of chemoradiotherapy in HPV16-positive cancers. Here the sequenced sample was tumor tissue, taken from a patient who underwent chemoradiotherapy. The gene calls are TRBV5-1 and TRBJ1-1; 7 nucleotides align to TRBD1. The sequence came from a human donor with HPV-associated anogenital cancer. The CDR3 sequence: CASSWRTGETEAFF. The CDR3, as DNA: TGCGCCAGCAGCTGGCGGACAGGCGAGACTGAAGCTTTCTTT. Using reference TRBV5-1 and TRBJ1-1 for the parts outside the CDR3, the full variable domain is KAGVTQTPRYLIKTRGQQVTLSCSPISGHRSVSWYQQTPGQGLQFLFEYFSETQRNKGNFPGRFSGRQFSNSRSEMNVSTLELGDSALYLCASSWRTGETEAFFGQGTRLTVV.